Listed here are 7 T cell receptor beta chains from one sample, sequenced in a study of T cell repertoires in cytomegalovirus infection. From the reads, TCRdb called clonotypes with MiXCR, one entry per CDR3 protein. Of 300,000 to 400,000 distinct CDR3 sequences listed, 25% were seen once; the top ten hold about an eighth. Their cognate antigens are unknown. The input for sequencing was cultured PBMCs, taken from culture after CMV antigen stimulation. These receptors were taken from a human donor in good health (CMV status not recorded). Some clones in this sample may be carry-over from other donors' samples.

This clonotype turned up a few times. V gene TRBV27 combines with J gene TRBJ2-7; 10 bases fit TRBD2. Unmatched junction bases numbered 3, after V lost 2 bases and J lost 5 bases. The germline gives CDR1 MNHEY, CDR2 SMNVEV (reference sequence). The CDR3 is 14 amino acids. CDR3 sequence: CASSLRLAGDEQYV. The CDR3 DNA is TGTGCCAGCAGTTTACGTCTAGCGGGAGACGAGCAGTACGTC.

V and J are TRBV7-2 and TRBJ2-1, with a weak D call TRBD2 (6 bases). The CDR3 sequence is 13 residues long. Trimming took off 4 bases at V and 7 bases at J, with 11 bases between the two ends. CDR1 SGHTA and CDR2 FQGNSA come from the germline V gene. This CDR3 is CASSSVDYNEQFF. CDR3 bases: TGTGCCAGCAGCTCCGTGGACTATAATGAGCAGTTCTTC.

Only a few counts were recorded for this clonotype. The rearrangement joins TRBV7-2 to TRBJ2-7; D is undetermined. CDR3 length equals 14 residues. Germline-derived CDR1 and CDR2 are SGHTA and FQGNSA. V lost 4 bases, J lost 0 bases, and 10 bases lay in between. The CDR3 coding sequence is TGTGCCAGCAGCTCATCGACTGTCTCCTACGAGCAGTACTTC. It specifies CASSSSTVSYEQYF. Together with reference TRBV7-2 and TRBJ2-7, the CDR3 gives the full variable domain: GAGVSQSPSNKVTEKGKDVELRCDPISGHTALYWYRQSLGQGLEFLIYFQGNSAPDKSGLPSDRFSAERTGGSVSTLTIQRTQQEDSAVYLCASSSSTVSYEQYFGPGTRLTVT.

This clonotype has ten or more counts. The chain uses TRBV7-2 and TRBJ2-3; the match to TRBD2 covers 12 bases. This CDR3 has 17 amino acids. V lost 3 bases, J lost 5 bases, and 9 bases stayed unmatched. CDR1 SGHTA and CDR2 FQGNSA come from the germline V gene. The CDR3: CASSFRLAGAVKDTQYF. CDR3 nucleotides: TGTGCCAGCAGCTTCCGACTAGCGGGGGCGGTGAAAGATACGCAGTATTTT.

This clonotype was observed many times. This sequence joins TRBV7-8 and TRBJ2-7; a possible D gene is TRBD2 (5 bases). Germline V gene lookup returns CDR1 SGHVS and CDR2 FQNEAQ. The ends were cut back, 3 bases at V and 6 bases at J, with 9 bases in the middle. This CDR3 has 12 residues. Here the CDR3 DNA reads TGTGCCAGCAGCTTGGAACTAGGCGAGCAGTACTTC. Translating gives CASSLELGEQYF.

In regard to this clonotype: A read error may explain this, as a much larger clone is one base away. The chain recombines TRBV2 with TRBJ2-1; D unresolved. V lost 6 bases to trimming and J lost 0 bases, with 3 bases between them. The germline V gene has CDR1 SNHLY and CDR2 FYNNEI. This CDR3 contains 12 residues. The CDR3 protein is CASRGSYNEQFF. In DNA form, the CDR3 reads TGTGCCAGCAGGGGCTCCTACAATGAGCAGTTCTTC.

This sequence joins TRBV19 and TRBJ1-5; D is unclear. The V gene's germline CDR1 is LNHDA and CDR2 SQIVND (reference sequence). The CDR3 runs to 14 residues. The V end lost 5 bases, the J end lost 2 bases, and 10 bases lay between the germline ends. The CDR3 here is CASSPGSRNQPQHF. CDR3 bases: TGTGCCAGTAGTCCGGGGTCTCGCAATCAGCCCCAGCATTTT.